This T cell receptor (beta chain) derives from a study of response to subunit inactivated influenza vaccine. TCRdb passed the RT-PCR reads through MiXCR, listing each CDR3 protein once. Found here are hundreds of thousands of distinct CDR3 sequences, 6.5% to 8% of them singletons; the top ten hold roughly 13%. Broader study findings: A suggestion made by the authors is that each seasonal influenza vaccination recruits few new T cells.

V dropped 3 bases and J dropped 12 bases, with 15 bases sitting between them. Germline V gene data show CDR1 as SGHNT and CDR2 as YYREEE (reference sequence). The CDR3 extends over 13 amino acids. Comments on this clonotype: Its antigen remains unknown.

The sequencing used PBMCs from blood, collected less than 30 months after vaccination. This sequence was found in a man aged 50-75 years who received an inactivated influenza vaccine. The chain links TRBV5-4 to TRBJ1-4, with TRBD1 as a possible D gene (6 bases). CDR3 amino acids: CASSSQGQAQLFF. The CDR3 DNA follows: TGTGCCAGCAGCTCTCAGGGGCAGGCTCAACTGTTTTTT.